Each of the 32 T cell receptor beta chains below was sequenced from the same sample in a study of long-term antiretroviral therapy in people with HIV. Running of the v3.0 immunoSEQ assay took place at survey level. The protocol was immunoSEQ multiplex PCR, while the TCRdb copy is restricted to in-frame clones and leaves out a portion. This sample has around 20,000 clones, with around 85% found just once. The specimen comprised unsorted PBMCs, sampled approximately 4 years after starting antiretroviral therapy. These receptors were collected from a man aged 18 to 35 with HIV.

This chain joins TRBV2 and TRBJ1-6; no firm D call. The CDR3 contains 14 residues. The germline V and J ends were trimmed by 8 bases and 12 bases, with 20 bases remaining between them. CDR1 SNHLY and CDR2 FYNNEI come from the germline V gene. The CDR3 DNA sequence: TGTGCCAGCGATTTTACCCCGGTTAGAGGACCCCTCCACTTT. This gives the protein CASDFTPVRGPLHF.

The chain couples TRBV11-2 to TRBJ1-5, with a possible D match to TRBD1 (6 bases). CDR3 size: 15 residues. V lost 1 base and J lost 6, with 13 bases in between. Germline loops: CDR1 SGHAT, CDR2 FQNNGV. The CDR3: CASSLGPGAGQPQHF. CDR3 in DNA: TGTGCCAGCAGCTTAGGTCCAGGGGCGGGTCAGCCCCAGCATTTT.

CDR3 sequence reads: CASSRDRETEAFF. The CDR3 coding sequence is TGCGCCAGCAGCCGGGACAGGGAGACTGAAGCTTTCTTT. The chain couples TRBV10-1 to TRBJ1-1; 9 nucleotides line up with TRBD1. CDR1 and CDR2 (germline): WNHNN, SYGVQD (reference sequence). This CDR3 has 13 amino acids. The ends lost 6 bases at V and 5 bases at J; junction bases unmatched: 4.

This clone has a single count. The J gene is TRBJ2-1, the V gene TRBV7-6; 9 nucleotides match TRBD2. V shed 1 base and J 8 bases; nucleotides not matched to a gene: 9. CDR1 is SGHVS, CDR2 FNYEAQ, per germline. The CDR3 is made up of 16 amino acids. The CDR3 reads CASSLDGGGAPDEQFF. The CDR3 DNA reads TGTGCCAGCAGCTTAGATGGCGGGGGGGCCCCAGATGAGCAGTTCTTC.

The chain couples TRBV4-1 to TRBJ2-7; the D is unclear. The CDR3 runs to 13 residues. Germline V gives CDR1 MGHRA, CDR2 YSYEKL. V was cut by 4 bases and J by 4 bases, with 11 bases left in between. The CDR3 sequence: CASSPGWGYEQYV. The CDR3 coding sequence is TGCGCCAGCAGCCCCGGATGGGGATACGAGCAGTACGTC.

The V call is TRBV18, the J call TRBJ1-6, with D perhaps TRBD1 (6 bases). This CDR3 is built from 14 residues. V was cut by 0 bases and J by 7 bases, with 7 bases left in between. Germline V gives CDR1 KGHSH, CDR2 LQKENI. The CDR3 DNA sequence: TGTGCCAGCTCACCACCGGGACAAAATTCACCCCTCCACTTT. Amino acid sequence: CASSPPGQNSPLHF.

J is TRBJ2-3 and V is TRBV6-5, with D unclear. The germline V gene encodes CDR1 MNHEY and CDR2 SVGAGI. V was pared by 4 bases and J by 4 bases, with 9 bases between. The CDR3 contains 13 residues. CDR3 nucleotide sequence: TGTGCCAGCAGTTCCGATTATGCAGATACGCAGTATTTT. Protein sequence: CASSSDYADTQYF.

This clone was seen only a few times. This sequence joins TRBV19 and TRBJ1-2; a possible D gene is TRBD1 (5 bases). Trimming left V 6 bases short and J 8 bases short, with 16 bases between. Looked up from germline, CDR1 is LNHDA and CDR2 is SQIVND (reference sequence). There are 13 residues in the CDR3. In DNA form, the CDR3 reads TGTGCCAGTAGCCCGGGACGGAGCTGGGGCTACACCTTC. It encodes CASSPGRSWGYTF.

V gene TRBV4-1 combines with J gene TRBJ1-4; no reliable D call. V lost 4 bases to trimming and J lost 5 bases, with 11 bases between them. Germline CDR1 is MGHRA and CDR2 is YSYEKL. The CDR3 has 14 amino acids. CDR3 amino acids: CASSPLRVNEKLFF. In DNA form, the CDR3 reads TGCGCCAGCAGCCCCTTGAGAGTGAATGAAAAACTGTTTTTT.

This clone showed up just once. The CDR3 nucleotides read TGTGCCAGTAATGAGGGCAGCTCCTACGAGCAGTACTTC. Protein sequence: CASNEGSSYEQYF. The genes are TRBV19 and TRBJ2-7; maybe TRBD2 (5 bases). Germline V gives CDR1 LNHDA, CDR2 SQIVND (reference sequence). This CDR3 contains 13 residues. With 7 bases removed from V and 0 bases from J, the gap between germline ends came to 10 bases.

The CDR3 reads CASSFQDREYFNASNEQFF. The CDR3 coding sequence is TGTGCCAGCAGCTTTCAGGACAGGGAATACTTCAACGCGTCCAATGAGCAGTTCTTC. The V call is TRBV11-3, the J call TRBJ2-1, with 8 bases lining up with TRBD1. Germline V gene data show CDR1 as SGHNT and CDR2 as YENEEA. V shed 3 bases, J shed 6 bases, and the junction held 19 bases outside the gene matches. CDR3 length: 19 amino acids. The whole variable domain, filled in from reference TRBV11-3 and TRBJ2-1, reads EAGVVQSPRYKIIEKKQPVAFWCNPISGHNTLYWYLQNLGQGPELLIRYENEEAVDDSQLPKDRFSAERLKGVDSTLKIQPAELGDSAVYLCASSFQDREYFNASNEQFFGPGTRLTVL.

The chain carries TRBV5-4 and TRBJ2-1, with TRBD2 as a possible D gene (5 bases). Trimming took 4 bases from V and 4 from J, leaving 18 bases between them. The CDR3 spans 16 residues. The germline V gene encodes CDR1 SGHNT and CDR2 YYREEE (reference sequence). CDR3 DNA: TGTGCCAGCAGCCTGGAGCCGTCCCGGGATTACAATGAGCAGTTCTTC. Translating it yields CASSLEPSRDYNEQFF.

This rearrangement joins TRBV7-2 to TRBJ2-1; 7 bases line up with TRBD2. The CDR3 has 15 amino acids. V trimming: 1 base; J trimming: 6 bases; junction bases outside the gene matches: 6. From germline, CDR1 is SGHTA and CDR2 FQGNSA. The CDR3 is CASSLGTSRLNEQFF. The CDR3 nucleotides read TGTGCCAGCAGCTTAGGGACTAGTAGGCTCAATGAGCAGTTCTTC.

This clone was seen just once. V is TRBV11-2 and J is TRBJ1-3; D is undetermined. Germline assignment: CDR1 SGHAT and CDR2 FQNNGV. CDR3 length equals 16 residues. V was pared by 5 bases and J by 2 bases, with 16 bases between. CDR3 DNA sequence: TGTGCCAGCAGCGACTCTGAATCCGACCCTGGAAACACCATATATTTT. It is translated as CASSDSESDPGNTIYF.

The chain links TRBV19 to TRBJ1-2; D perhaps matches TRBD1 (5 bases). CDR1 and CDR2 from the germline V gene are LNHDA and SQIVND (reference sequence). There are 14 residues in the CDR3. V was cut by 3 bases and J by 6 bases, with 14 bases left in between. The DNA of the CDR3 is TGTGCCAGTAGTATTAAAGGGACGTCCGATGGCTACACCTTC. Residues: CASSIKGTSDGYTF.

The CDR3 DNA follows: TGTGCCAGCAATCCCCCCCCACCTCCCTACGAGCAGTACTTC. Translation gives CASNPPPPPYEQYF. The chain employs TRBV2 and TRBJ2-7; D is undetermined. Trimming pared 7 bases from V and 2 bases from J, leaving 15 bases between. CDR1 and CDR2 from the germline V gene are SNHLY and FYNNEI. The CDR3 sequence is 14 residues long.

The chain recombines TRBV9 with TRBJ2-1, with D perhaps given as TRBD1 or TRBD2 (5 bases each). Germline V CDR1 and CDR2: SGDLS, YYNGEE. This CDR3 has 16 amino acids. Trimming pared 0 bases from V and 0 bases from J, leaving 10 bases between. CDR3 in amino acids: CASSVDGTLSYNEQFF. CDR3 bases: TGTGCCAGCAGCGTAGATGGGACCCTCTCCTACAATGAGCAGTTCTTC. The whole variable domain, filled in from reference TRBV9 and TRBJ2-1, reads DSGVTQTPKHLITATGQRVTLRCSPRSGDLSVYWYQQSLDQGLQFLIQYYNGEERAKGNILERFSAQQFPDLHSELNLSSLELGDSALYFCASSVDGTLSYNEQFFGPGTRLTVL.

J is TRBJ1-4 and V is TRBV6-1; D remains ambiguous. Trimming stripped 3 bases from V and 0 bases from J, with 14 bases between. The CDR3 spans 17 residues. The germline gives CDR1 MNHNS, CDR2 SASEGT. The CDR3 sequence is CASSDRVGDPTNEKLFF. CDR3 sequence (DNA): TGTGCCAGCAGTGATCGTGTGGGTGACCCAACTAATGAAAAACTGTTTTTT.

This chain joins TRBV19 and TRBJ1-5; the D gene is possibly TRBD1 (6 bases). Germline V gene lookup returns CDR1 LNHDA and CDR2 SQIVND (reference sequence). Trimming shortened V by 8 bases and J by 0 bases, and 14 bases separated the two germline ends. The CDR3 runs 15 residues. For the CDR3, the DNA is TGTGCCAGTTGTACAGGGATCTATAGCAATCAGCCCCAGCATTTT. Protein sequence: CASCTGIYSNQPQHF. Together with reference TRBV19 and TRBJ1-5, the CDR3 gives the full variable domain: DGGITQSPKYLFRKEGQNVTLSCEQNLNHDAMYWYRQDPGQGLRLIYYSQIVNDFQKGDIAEGYSVSREKKESFPLTVTSAQKNPTAFYLCASCTGIYSNQPQHFGDGTRLSIL.

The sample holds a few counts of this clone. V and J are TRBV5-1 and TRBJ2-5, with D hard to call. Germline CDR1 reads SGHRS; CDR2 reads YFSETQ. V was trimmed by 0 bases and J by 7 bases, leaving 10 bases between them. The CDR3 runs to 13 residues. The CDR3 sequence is CASSLDNMGTQYF. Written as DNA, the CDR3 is TGCGCCAGCAGCTTGGATAATATGGGGACCCAGTACTTC.

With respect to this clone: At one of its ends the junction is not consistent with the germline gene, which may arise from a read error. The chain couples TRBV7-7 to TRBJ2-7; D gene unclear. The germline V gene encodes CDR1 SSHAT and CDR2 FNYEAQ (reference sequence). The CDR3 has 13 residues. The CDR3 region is CASSLYVDGEQYF. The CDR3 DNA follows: TGTGCTAGCAGCTTATACGTGGACGGCGAGCAGTACTTC.

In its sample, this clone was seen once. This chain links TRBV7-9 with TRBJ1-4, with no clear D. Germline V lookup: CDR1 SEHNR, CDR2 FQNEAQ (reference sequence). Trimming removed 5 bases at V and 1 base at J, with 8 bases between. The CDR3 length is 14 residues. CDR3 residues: CASSPGVTNEKLFF. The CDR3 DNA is TGTGCCAGCAGCCCCGGGGTAACTAATGAAAAACTGTTTTTT.

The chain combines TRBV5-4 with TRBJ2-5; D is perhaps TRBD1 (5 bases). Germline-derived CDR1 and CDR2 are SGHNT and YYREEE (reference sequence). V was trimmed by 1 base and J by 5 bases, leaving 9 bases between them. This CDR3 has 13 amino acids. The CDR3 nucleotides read TGTGCCAGCAGCTTGAGGGGCGCGGAGACCCAGTACTTC. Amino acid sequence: CASSLRGAETQYF.

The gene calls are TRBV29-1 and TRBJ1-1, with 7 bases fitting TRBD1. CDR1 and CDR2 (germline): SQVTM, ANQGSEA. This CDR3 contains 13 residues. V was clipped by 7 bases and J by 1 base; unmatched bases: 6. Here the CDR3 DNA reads TGCAGCGCTTGGGGGACAGAGAACACTGAAGCTTTCTTT. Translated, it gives CSAWGTENTEAFF. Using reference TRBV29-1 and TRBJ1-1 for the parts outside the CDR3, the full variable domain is SAVISQKPSRDICQRGTSLTIQCQVDSQVTMMFWYRQQPGQSLTLIATANQGSEATYESGFVIDKFPISRPNLTFSTLTVSNMSPEDSSIYLCSAWGTENTEAFFGQGTRLTVV.

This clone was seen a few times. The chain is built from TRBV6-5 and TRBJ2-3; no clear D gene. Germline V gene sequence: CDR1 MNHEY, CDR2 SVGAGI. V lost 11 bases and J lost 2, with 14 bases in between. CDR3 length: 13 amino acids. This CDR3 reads CASVGPATDTQYF. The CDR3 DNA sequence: TGTGCCTCTGTGGGTCCTGCCACAGATACGCAGTATTTT.

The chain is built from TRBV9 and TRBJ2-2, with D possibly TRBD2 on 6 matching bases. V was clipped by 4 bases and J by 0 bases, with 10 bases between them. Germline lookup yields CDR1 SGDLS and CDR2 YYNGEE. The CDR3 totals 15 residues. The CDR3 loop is CASSRRAANTGELFF. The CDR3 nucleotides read TGTGCCAGCAGCCGGAGGGCCGCGAACACCGGGGAGCTGTTTTTT.

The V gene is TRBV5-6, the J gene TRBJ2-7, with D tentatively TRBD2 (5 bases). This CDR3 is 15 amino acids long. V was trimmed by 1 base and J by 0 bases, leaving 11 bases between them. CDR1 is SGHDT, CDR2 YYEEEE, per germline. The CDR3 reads CASSLSPGSSYEQYV. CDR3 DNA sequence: TGTGCCAGCAGCTTGAGTCCGGGGAGCTCCTACGAGCAGTACGTC.

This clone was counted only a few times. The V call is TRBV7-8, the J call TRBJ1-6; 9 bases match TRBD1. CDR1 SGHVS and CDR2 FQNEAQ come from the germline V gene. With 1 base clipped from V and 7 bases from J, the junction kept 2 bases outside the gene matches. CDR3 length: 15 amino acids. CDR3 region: CASSLGGTGNSPLHF. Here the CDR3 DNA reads TGTGCCAGCAGCTTAGGGGGGACAGGGAATTCACCCCTCCACTTT.

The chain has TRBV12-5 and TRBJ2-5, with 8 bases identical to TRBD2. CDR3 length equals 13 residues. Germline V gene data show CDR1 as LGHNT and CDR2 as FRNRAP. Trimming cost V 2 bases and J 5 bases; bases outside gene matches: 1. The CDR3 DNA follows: TGTGCTAGTGGTTTGTTAGCGGGGGAGACCCAGTACTTC. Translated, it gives CASGLLAGETQYF.

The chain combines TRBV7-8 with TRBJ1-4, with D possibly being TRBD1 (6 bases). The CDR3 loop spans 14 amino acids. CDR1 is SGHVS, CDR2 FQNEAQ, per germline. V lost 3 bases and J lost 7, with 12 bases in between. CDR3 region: CASSLRGASEKLFF. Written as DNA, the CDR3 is TGTGCCAGCAGCTTGAGGGGGGCTAGTGAAAAACTGTTTTTT.

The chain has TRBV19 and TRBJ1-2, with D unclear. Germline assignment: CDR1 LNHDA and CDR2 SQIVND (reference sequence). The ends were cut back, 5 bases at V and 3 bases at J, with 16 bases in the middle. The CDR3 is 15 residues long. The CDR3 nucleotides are TGTGCCAGTAGTCCTGCCACGAGTCTCGACTATGGCTACACCTTC. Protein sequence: CASSPATSLDYGYTF.

CDR3: CASSLGGYEQYF. DNA of the CDR3: TGCGCCAGCAGCTTGGGAGGCTACGAGCAGTACTTC. V and J are TRBV5-1 and TRBJ2-7; the D is unclear. In germline, CDR1 is SGHRS, CDR2 YFSETQ. The CDR3 covers 12 residues. The V end was cut by 0 bases, the J end by 3 bases, with 4 bases between.